The 13 T cell receptor beta chains presented below share a single source sample, sequenced in a study of response to subunit inactivated influenza vaccine. TCRdb analysed the RT-PCR reads with MiXCR anew, one entry per CDR3 protein. The table records 610,000 or so distinct CDR3 sequences, 12% to 15% of them present only once. The source was PBMCs from blood, collected about 13 days after vaccination. Receptor source: a man between 50 and 59 years old who received an inactivated influenza vaccine.

The genes are TRBV6-2 or TRBV6-3 and TRBJ2-1; 14 positions agree with TRBD2. Germline V lookup: CDR1 MNHEY, CDR2 SVGEGT. This CDR3 spans 15 amino acids. Trimming removed 7 bases from V and 7 bases from J; junction bases left unmatched: 6. CDR3 protein: CASIQTSGGGNEQFF. Here the CDR3 DNA reads TGTGCCAGCATCCAGACTAGCGGGGGGGGAAATGAGCAGTTCTTC.

The rearrangement joins TRBV20-1 to TRBJ2-7; D is unresolved. The CDR3 is 10 amino acids. The germline CDR1 and CDR2 sequences are DFQATT and SNEGSKA (reference sequence). V lost 3 bases and J 5 bases, leaving 5 bases between the germline ends. The CDR3 nucleotides read TGCAGTGCTAGTAACGACGAGCAGTACTTC. Translated: CSASNDEQYF.

This clonotype was counted ten times or more. The chain employs TRBV3-1 and TRBJ2-2, with D unresolved. CDR1 is LGHDT, CDR2 YNNKEL, per germline (reference sequence). CDR3 length: 14 residues. Trimming left V 6 bases short and J 1 base short, with 9 bases between. CDR3 nucleotide sequence: TGTGCCAGCAGAAGGGCCAAGAACACCGGGGAGCTGTTTTTT. Its translation: CASRRAKNTGELFF.

The gene calls are TRBV6-2 or TRBV6-3 and TRBJ2-4; weak D call: TRBD2 (6 bases). The germline V gene encodes CDR1 MNHEY and CDR2 SVGEGT. The CDR3 sequence is 16 residues long. V gave up 2 bases and J gave up 0 bases, with 11 bases separating them. This chain's CDR3 is CASSYVAGLAKNIQYF. The CDR3 coding sequence is TGTGCCAGCAGTTACGTGGCGGGACTAGCCAAAAACATTCAGTACTTC.

The sample holds a few counts of this clonotype. V usage is TRBV18 and J usage is TRBJ2-1, with TRBD2 matching over 8 bases. The CDR3 runs 17 residues. Germline V gives CDR1 KGHSH, CDR2 LQKENI. The V segment lost 0 bases and the J segment 1 base; nucleotides outside the gene matches: 5. This CDR3 reads CASSPPTGGLSYNEQFF. The CDR3 bases are TGTGCCAGCTCACCACCGACGGGGGGGCTTTCCTACAATGAGCAGTTCTTC. Supplemented by reference TRBV18 and TRBJ2-1, the full variable domain reads NAGVMQNPRHLVRRRGQEARLRCSPMKGHSHVYWYRQLPEEGLKFMVYLQKENIIDESGMPKERFSAEFPKEGPSILRIQQVVRGDSAAYFCASSPPTGGLSYNEQFFGPGTRLTVL.

This clonotype was detected only a few times. The CDR3 DNA is TGTGCCAGCAGACCCGGGGTAGCGGGCTATAGCTCCTACAATGAGCAGTTCTTC. Translation: CASRPGVAGYSSYNEQFF. The J gene is TRBJ2-1, the V gene TRBV6-2 or TRBV6-3; 7 bases agree with TRBD2. The junction had 14 bases not matched to a gene; V was cut back by 6 bases and J by 0 bases. Germline lookup yields CDR1 MNHEY and CDR2 SVGEGT. The CDR3 extends over 18 amino acids.

The J gene is TRBJ2-1, the V gene TRBV15; D gene uncertain. Trimming took 0 bases from V and 6 from J, leaving 9 bases between them. The CDR3 loop spans 14 amino acids. Germline V gene sequence: CDR1 LNHNV, CDR2 YYDKDF (reference sequence). CDR3 loop: CATSRDSHFNEQFF. The CDR3 DNA reads as TGTGCCACCAGCAGAGATTCACATTTCAATGAGCAGTTCTTC.

This clonotype has just a few counts. The J gene is TRBJ2-5, the V gene TRBV20-1; D tentatively fits TRBD1 or TRBD2 (7 bases each). Trimming took 0 bases from V and 5 from J, leaving 13 bases between them. The CDR3 extends over 14 amino acids. Germline CDR1 and CDR2: DFQATT and SNEGSKA (reference sequence). The CDR3, as DNA: TGCAGTGCTAGAGATCAGGGGGGAGGGGAGACCCAGTACTTC. Translated, it gives CSARDQGGGETQYF.

This clonotype occurred a few times. This may be a read error, as it is one base from a much larger clone. This rearrangement joins TRBV7-9 to TRBJ2-2, with a possible D match to TRBD1 (6 bases). There are 14 residues in the CDR3. Between the trimmed V and J ends, which lost 5 bases and 1 base, there was a span of 8 bases. Germline V gene data show CDR1 as SEHNR and CDR2 as FQNEAQ (reference sequence). The CDR3 DNA sequence: TGTGCCAGCAGCAAACAGGGGAACACCGGGGAGCTGTTTTTT. It yields the protein CASSKQGNTGELFF. Supplemented by reference TRBV7-9 and TRBJ2-2, the full variable domain reads DTGVSQNPRHKITKRGQNVTFRCDPISEHNRLYWYRQTLGQGPEFLTYFQNEAQLEKSRLLSDRFSAERPKGSFSTLEIQRTEQGDSAMYLCASSKQGNTGELFFGEGSRLTVL.

The gene calls are TRBV7-2 and TRBJ2-3; TRBD2 might be the D (7 bases). Trimming took off 1 base at V and 4 bases at J, with 12 bases between the two ends. The CDR3 has 15 residues. The germline gives CDR1 SGHTA, CDR2 FQGNSA. The CDR3 DNA follows: TGTGCCAGCAGCTTAGATCGGGGGGCCGCAGATACGCAGTATTTT. This translates into CASSLDRGAADTQYF.

This clonotype was counted ten times or more. V gene TRBV3-1 combines with J gene TRBJ1-6; D gene unclear. Trimming pared 1 base from V and 7 bases from J, leaving 11 bases between. The CDR3 has 15 residues. Per the germline V gene, CDR1 is LGHDT and CDR2 is YNNKEL (reference sequence). Written as DNA, the CDR3 is TGTGCCAGCAGCCAAGGGATAATGGGGAATTCACCCCTCCACTTT. Residues: CASSQGIMGNSPLHF. Together with reference TRBV3-1 and TRBJ1-6, the CDR3 gives the full variable domain: DTAVSQTPKYLVTQMGNDKSIKCEQNLGHDTMYWYKQDSKKFLKIMFSYNNKELIINETVPNRFSPKSPDKAHLNLHINSLELGDSAVYFCASSQGIMGNSPLHFGNGTRLTVT.

The chain carries TRBV3-1 and TRBJ1-2; 10 positions agree with TRBD1. CDR1 LGHDT and CDR2 YNNKEL come from the germline V gene (reference sequence). With 2 bases clipped from V and 3 bases from J, the junction kept 3 bases outside the gene matches. The length of the CDR3 is 15 residues. In DNA form, the CDR3 reads TGTGCCAGCAGCCAAACGGACAGGGGGGACTATGGCTACACCTTC. Its translation: CASSQTDRGDYGYTF.

The chain carries TRBV7-2 and TRBJ2-7; 11 nucleotides agree with TRBD1. Trimming took 4 bases from V and 3 from J; bases not matched to a gene: 5. The CDR3 length is 15 residues. Germline values: CDR1 SGHTA, CDR2 FQGNSA. The CDR3 sequence: CASSSGTGGNYEQYF. The CDR3 DNA reads as TGTGCCAGCAGCTCCGGGACAGGGGGAAACTACGAGCAGTACTTC.